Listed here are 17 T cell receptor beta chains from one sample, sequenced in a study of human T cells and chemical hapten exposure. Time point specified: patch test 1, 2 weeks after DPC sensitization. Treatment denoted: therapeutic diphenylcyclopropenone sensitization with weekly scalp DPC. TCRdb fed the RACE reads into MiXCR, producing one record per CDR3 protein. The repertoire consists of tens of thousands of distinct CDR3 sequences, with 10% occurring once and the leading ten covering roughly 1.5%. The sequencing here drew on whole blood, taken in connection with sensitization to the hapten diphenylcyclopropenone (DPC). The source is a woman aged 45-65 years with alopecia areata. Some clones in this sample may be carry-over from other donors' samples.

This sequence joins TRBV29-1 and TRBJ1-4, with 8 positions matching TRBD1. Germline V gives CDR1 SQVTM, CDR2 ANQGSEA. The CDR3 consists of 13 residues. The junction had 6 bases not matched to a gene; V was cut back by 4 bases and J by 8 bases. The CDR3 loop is CSVVGQGREKLFF. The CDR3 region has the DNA TGCAGCGTTGTAGGACAGGGTCGCGAAAAACTGTTTTTT.

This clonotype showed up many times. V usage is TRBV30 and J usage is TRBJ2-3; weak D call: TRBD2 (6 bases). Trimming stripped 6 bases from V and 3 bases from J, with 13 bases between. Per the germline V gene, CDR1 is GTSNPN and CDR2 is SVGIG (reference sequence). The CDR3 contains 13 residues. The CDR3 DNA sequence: TGTGCCTGCTCCCTCGGGGGTACAGATACGCAGTATTTT. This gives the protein CACSLGGTDTQYF.

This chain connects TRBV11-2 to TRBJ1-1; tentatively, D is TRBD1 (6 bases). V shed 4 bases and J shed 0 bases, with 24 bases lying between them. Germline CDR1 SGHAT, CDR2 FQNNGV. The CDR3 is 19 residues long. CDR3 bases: TGTGCCAGCAGCTCCCAGGGTTCACAGGGCTTGGGGATGAACACTGAAGCTTTCTTT. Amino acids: CASSSQGSQGLGMNTEAFF.

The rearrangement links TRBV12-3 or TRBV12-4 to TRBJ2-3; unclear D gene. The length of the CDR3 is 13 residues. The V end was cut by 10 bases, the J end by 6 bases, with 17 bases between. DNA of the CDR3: TGTGCCACCCTTCCATTCCATACGGATACGCAGTATTTT. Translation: CATLPFHTDTQYF.

DNA of the CDR3: TGCAGCTCGCGGGACACGGCTCGGGAGACCCAGTACTTC. Translation gives CSSRDTARETQYF. The V and J genes are TRBV29-1 and TRBJ2-5; D possibly matches TRBD1 or TRBD2 (6 bases each). Germline V gives CDR1 SQVTM, CDR2 ANQGSEA. Trimming left V 8 bases short and J 5 bases short, with 18 bases between. The CDR3 is 13 residues long.

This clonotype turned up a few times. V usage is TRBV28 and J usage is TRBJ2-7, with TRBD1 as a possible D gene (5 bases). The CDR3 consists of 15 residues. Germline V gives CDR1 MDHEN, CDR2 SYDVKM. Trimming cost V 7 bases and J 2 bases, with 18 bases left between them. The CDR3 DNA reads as TGTGCCAGCAAAGGAGCCCGACAGAGAACCTACGAGCAGTACTTC. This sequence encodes CASKGARQRTYEQYF.

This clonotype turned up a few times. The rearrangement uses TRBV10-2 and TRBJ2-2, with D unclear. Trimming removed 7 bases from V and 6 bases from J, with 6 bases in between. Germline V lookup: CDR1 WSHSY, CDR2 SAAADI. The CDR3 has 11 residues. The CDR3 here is CASIDAGELFF. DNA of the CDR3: TGCGCCAGCATAGACGCCGGGGAGCTGTTTTTT.

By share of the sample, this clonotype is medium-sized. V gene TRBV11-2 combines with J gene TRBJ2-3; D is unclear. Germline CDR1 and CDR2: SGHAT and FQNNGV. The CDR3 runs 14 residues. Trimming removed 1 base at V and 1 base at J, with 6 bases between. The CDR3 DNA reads TGTGCCAGCAGCTTAGGGGTTGGCACAGATACGCAGTATTTT. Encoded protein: CASSLGVGTDTQYF. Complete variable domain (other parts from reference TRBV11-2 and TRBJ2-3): EAGVAQSPRYKIIEKRQSVAFWCNPISGHATLYWYQQILGQGPKLLIQFQNNGVVDDSQLPKDRFSAERLKGVDSTLKIQPAKLEDSAVYLCASSLGVGTDTQYFGPGTRLTVL.

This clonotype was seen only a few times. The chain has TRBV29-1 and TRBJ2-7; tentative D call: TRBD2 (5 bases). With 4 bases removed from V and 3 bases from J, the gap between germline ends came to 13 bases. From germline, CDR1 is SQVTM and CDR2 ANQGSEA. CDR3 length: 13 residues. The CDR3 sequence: CSVVGGSNYEQYF. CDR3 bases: TGCAGCGTTGTAGGCGGGTCCAACTACGAGCAGTACTTC.

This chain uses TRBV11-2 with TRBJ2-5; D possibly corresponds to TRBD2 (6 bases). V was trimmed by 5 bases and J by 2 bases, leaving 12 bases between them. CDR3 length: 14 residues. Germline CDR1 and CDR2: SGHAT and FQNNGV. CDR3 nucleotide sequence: TGTGCCAGCAGCATCCAGCGGGCACAAGAGACCCAGTACTTC. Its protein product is CASSIQRAQETQYF.

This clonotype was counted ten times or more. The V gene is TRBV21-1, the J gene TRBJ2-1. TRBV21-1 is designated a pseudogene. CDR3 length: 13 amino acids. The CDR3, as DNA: TGTGCCAGCACCTTGACTGGATCCAATGAGCAGTTCTTC. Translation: CASTLTGSNEQFF.

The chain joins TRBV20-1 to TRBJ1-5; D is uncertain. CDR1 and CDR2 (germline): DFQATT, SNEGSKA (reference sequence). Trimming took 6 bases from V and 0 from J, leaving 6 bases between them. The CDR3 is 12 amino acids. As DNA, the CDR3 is TGCAGTGCCGGATCTAGCAATCAGCCCCAGCATTTT. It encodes CSAGSSNQPQHF.

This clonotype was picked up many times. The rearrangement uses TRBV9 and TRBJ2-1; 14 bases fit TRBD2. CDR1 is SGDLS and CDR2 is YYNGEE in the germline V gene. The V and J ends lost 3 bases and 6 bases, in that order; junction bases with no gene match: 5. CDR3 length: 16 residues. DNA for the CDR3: TGTGCCAGCAGCGCCGGACTAGCGGGAGGAGTCAATGAGCAGTTCTTC. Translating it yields CASSAGLAGGVNEQFF.

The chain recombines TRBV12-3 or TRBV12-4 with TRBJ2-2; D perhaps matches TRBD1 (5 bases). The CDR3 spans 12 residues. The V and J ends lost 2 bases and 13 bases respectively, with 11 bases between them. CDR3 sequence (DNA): TGTGCCAGCAGTTTACTTCAGGGTCCGCTGTTTTTT. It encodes CASSLLQGPLFF.

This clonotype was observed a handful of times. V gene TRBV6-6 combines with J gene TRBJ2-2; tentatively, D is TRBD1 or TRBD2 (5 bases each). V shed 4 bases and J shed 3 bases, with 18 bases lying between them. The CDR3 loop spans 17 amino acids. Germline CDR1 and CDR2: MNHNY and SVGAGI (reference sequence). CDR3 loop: CASSSLFRVGDTGELFF. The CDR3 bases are TGTGCCAGCAGTTCCCTCTTCAGGGTCGGGGACACCGGGGAGCTGTTTTTT.

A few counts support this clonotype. The CDR3 protein is CSARGTSTEAFF. The CDR3 coding sequence is TGCAGTGCTAGGGGGACGAGTACTGAAGCTTTCTTT. V gene TRBV20-1 combines with J gene TRBJ1-1, with a tentative D call TRBD1 (5 bases). The CDR3 runs 12 residues. CDR1 is DFQATT, CDR2 SNEGSKA, per germline (reference sequence). Trimming took 3 bases from V and 5 from J, leaving 10 bases between them.

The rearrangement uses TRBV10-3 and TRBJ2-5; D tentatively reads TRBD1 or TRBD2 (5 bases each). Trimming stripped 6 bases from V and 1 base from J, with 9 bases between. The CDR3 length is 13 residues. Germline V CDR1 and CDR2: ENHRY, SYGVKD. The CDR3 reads CAISGTGQETQYF. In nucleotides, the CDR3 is TGTGCCATCAGCGGGACCGGCCAAGAGACCCAGTACTTC.